In its sample, the clone carrying this TCR beta chain was seen a few times. What it binds is not known. This sample stems from a study of regulatory T cells in long-lasting Graves disease. Overall study results and limits: Patients with persistent disease showed a bias toward TRBV28, TRBJ1-2 and TRBJ2-5. Since the sample size was small, accuracy may have been reduced.

With iRepertoire HTBI primers and Arm-PCR of CDR3 regions, TCR beta libraries were built. MiXCR, run by TCRdb on the multiplex PCR reads, gives a single entry per CDR3 protein. The sample yields about 220,000 distinct CDR3 sequences, about 19% seen once. V shed 6 bases, J shed 6 bases, and the junction held 2 bases outside the gene matches. The V gene's germline CDR1 is SQVTM and CDR2 ANQGSEA. The CDR3 runs 11 residues. As to time point: newly diagnosed GD, antithyroid drugs for less than 3 months. The TCR library was made from RNA that had been extracted from PBMCs in TRIzol. These data are also associated with another study on T cells in Graves' hyperthyroidism and ophthalmopathy.

The TCR sequence derives from a woman aged 30 to 39 with Graves disease. Sample: peripheral blood mononuclear cells (PBMCs), taken at new diagnosis, from a patient treated with antithyroid drugs. The chain has TRBV29-1 and TRBJ2-1; 7 nucleotides align to TRBD1. The DNA of the CDR3 is TGCAGCGTGGGGACAGCCAATGAGCAGTTCTTC. As protein: CSVGTANEQFF.